These T cell receptor beta chains were read from a single sample in a study of T cells after yellow fever vaccination. One entry per CDR3 protein results from TCRdb running MiXCR on the 5' RACE reads. The sample shows some 600,000 distinct CDR3 sequences, approximately 13% of them seen only once. The source was PBMCs, collected on the day of the yellow fever booster vaccination. Every receptor here comes from a man younger than 45 who received the YFV17D yellow fever vaccine. The conserved cysteine and the conserved F or W are not part of the CDR3 here.

TRBJ2-5,TRBV4-2,ASRGSPAQETQY
TRBJ2-3,TRBV7-2,ASSLEPGNTDTQY
TRBJ2-3,TRBV5-1,ASSLDFLGASTDTQY
TRBJ1-4,TRBV20-1,SAPWAEQLF
TRBJ2-1,TRBV2,ASSVQNEQF
TRBJ2-2,TRBV4-1,ASSPADANTGELF
TRBJ1-5,TRBV10-2,ASSRGVNQPQH
TRBJ2-7,TRBV7-2,TSSLRDRGNEQY
TRBJ2-5,TRBV7-2,ASSLGDVKTQY
TRBJ2-5,TRBV29-1,SVATSGSLETQY
TRBJ2-7,TRBV4-2,ASSPSTGRIGYEQY
TRBJ1-2,TRBV19,ASSINSDIYGYT
TRBJ2-5,TRBV6-1,ASTYGATGQETQY
TRBJ2-1,TRBV15,ATAGTSGYNEQF
TRBJ1-2,TRBV20-1,SASLGNYGYT
TRBJ2-5,TRBV5-6,ASSLTLRTGTGGLKTQY
TRBJ2-7,TRBV11-2,ASSLEAGEQY
TRBJ2-3,TRBV6-1,ATSQVGTPSTDTQY
TRBJ2-1,TRBV5-1,ASSLGLAGDSGNEQF
TRBJ2-2,TRBV9,ASSAPGTVTGELF
TRBJ2-3,TRBV10-3,AISEERWDTQY
TRBJ2-5,TRBV5-5,ASSLLRETQY